This T cell receptor beta chain was sequenced during a study of blood T cell repertoires in COVID-19. Overall study context: Acute-phase and convalescent COVID-19 samples originated in the United States, Italy and Spain. PBMCs, B-cell-depleted T cells, or T cells were the source of the cDNA or gDNA that made up the material.

TCRdb's copy holds only in-frame clones and misses some; the assay was immunoSEQ multiplex PCR. This table holds 150,000 to 160,000 clones, roughly nine tenths found once. The germline V and J ends were trimmed by 1 base and 5 bases, with 6 bases remaining between them. CDR3 length: 13 residues. The germline V gene encodes CDR1 SEHNR and CDR2 FQNEAQ (reference sequence). This clone was observed once. The chain combines TRBV7-9 with TRBJ2-1; D unclear. The material sequenced was peripheral blood. The receptor's source is a man aged 50 to 59 with acute or convalescent COVID-19. The CDR3 here is CASSLGPNNEQFF. The DNA for the CDR3 is TGTGCCAGCAGCTTAGGGCCGAACAATGAGCAGTTCTTC.